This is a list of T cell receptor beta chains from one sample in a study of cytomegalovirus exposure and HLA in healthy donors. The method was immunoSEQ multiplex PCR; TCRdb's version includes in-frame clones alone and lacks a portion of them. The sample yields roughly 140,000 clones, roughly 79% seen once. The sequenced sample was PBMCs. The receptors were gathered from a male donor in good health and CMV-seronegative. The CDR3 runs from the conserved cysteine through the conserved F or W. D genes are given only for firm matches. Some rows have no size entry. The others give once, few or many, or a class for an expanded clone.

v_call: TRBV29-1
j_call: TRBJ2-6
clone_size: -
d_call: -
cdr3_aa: CGVVPTPCSGANVLTF
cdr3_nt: TGCGGCGTTGTCCCGACTCCCTGCTCTGGGGCCAACGTCCTGACTTTC

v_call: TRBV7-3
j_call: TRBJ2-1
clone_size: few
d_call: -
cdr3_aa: CASSFRGGAGDEQFF
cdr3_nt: TGTGCCAGCAGCTTTAGGGGGGGGGCCGGGGATGAGCAGTTCTTC

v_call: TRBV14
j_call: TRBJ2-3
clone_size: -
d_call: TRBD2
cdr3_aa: CASSQDLAGPASTDTQYF
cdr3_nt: TGTGCCAGCAGCCAAGATTTAGCGGGGCCGGCTAGCACAGATACGCAGTATTTT

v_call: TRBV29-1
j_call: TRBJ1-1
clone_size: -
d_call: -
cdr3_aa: CSGHRDTGRNTEAFF
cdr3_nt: TGCAGCGGGCACCGGGACACCGGTCGGAACACTGAAGCTTTCTTT

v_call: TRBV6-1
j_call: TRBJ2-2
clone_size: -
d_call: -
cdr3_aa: CASSETYNTGELFF
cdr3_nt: TGTGCCAGCAGTGAAACATACAACACCGGGGAGCTGTTTTTT

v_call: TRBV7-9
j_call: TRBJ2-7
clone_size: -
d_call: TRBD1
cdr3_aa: CSSSLGQGAGEQYF
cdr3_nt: TGTTCCAGCAGCTTGGGACAGGGGGCGGGCGAGCAGTACTTC

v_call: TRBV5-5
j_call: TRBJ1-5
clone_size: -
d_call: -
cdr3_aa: CASSLGQIGGQPQHF
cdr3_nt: TGTGCCAGCAGCTTGGGACAGATCGGGGGTCAGCCCCAGCATTTT

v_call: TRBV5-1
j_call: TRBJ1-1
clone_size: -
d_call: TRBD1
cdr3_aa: CASSFRQGNTEAFF
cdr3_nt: TGCGCCAGCAGCTTTCGACAGGGGAACACTGAAGCTTTCTTT

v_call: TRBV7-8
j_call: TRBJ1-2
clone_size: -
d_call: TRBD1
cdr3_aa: CASTPGTANHNYGYTF
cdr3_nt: TGTGCCAGCACCCCGGGGACAGCTAATCATAACTATGGCTACACCTTC

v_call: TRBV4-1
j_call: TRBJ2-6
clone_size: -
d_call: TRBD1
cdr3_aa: CASSQVESGRGLTSGANVLTF
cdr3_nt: TGCGCCAGCAGCCAAGTCGAGAGCGGCAGGGGGCTCACCTCTGGGGCCAACGTCCTGACTTTC

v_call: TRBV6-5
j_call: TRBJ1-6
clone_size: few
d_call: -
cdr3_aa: CASSPQLLGGPLHF
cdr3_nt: TGTGCCAGCAGTCCCCAGCTTCTGGGAGGACCCCTCCACTTT

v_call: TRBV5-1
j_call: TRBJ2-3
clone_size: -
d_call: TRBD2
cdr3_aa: CASSPGGERADTQYF
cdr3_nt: TGCGCCAGCAGCCCCGGGGGGGAAAGGGCGGATACGCAGTATTTT

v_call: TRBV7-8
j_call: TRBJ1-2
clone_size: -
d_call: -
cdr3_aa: CASSPPHGGRPYGYTF
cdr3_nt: TGTGCCAGCAGCCCCCCCCACGGGGGGCGCCCCTATGGCTACACCTTC

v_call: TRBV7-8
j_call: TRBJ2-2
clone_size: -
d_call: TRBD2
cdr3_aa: CASSWGLAGITGELFF
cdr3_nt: TGTGCCAGCAGCTGGGGACTAGCGGGAATCACCGGGGAGCTGTTTTTT

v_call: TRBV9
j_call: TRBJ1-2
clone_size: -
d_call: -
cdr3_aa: CASSVAGNYGYTF
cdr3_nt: TGTGCCAGCAGCGTAGCCGGGAACTATGGCTACACCTTC

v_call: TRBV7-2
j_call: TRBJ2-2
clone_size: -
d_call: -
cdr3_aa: CASSLRRDGELFF
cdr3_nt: TGTGCCAGCAGCCTTAGGAGAGACGGGGAGCTGTTTTTT

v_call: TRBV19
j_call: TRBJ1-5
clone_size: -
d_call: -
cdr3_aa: CATRQGSNQPQHF
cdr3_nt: TGTGCCACTCGGCAGGGTAGCAATCAGCCCCAGCATTTT

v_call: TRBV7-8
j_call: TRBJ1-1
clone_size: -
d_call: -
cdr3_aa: CASSSPGETEAFF
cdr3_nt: TGTGCCAGCAGCTCCCCGGGGGAGACTGAAGCTTTCTTT

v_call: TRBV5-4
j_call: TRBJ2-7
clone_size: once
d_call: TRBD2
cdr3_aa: CASSWGTSGSPLYEQYF
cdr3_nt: TGTGCCAGCAGCTGGGGGACTAGCGGGAGTCCCCTCTACGAGCAGTACTTC

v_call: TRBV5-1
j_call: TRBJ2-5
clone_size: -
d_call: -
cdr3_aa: CASSMGSGETQYF
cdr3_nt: TGCGCCAGCAGTATGGGGTCGGGGGAGACCCAGTACTTC

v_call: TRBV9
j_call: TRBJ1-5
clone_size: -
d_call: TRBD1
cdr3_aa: CASSPGQGKFQPQHF
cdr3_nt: TGTGCCAGCAGCCCCGGACAGGGTAAATTTCAGCCCCAGCATTTT

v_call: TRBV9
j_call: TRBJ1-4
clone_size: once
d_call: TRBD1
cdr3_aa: CASSVGDRGLNEKLFF
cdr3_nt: TGTGCCAGCAGCGTAGGGGACAGGGGGCTAAATGAAAAACTGTTTTTT

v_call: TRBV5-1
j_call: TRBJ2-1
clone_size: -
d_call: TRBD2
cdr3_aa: CASSRLAGGGGEQFF
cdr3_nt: TGCGCCAGCAGCCGACTAGCGGGAGGAGGGGGTGAGCAGTTCTTC

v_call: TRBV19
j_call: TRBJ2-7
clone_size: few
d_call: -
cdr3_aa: CATKGGQTYEQYF
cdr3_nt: TGTGCCACCAAGGGAGGCCAGACCTACGAGCAGTACTTC

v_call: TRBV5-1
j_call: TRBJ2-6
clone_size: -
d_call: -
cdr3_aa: CASSPKPSGANVLTF
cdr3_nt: TGCGCCAGCAGCCCGAAGCCCTCTGGGGCCAACGTCCTGACTTTC

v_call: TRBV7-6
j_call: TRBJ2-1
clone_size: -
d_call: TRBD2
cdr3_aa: CASSSRLAGGPNEQFF
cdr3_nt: TGTGCCAGCAGCTCTAGACTAGCGGGAGGGCCCAATGAGCAGTTCTTC

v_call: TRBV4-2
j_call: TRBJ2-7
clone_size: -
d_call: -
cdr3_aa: CASSQDLATYEQYF
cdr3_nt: TGTGCCAGCAGCCAAGATCTAGCTACCTACGAGCAGTACTTC

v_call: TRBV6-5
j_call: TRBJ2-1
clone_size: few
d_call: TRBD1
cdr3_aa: CASSYSTGGEGQFF
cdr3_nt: TGTGCCAGCAGTTACTCGACAGGGGGCGAGGGGCAGTTCTTC

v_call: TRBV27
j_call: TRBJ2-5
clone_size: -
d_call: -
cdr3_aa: CASSFRRDTKETQYF
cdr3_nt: TGTGCCAGCTCCTTTAGAAGGGACACAAAAGAGACCCAGTACTTC

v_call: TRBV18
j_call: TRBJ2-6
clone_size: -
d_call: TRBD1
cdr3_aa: CASSPPGQGSGANVLTF
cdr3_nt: TGTGCCAGCTCACCACCGGGACAGGGTTCTGGGGCCAACGTCCTGACTTTC

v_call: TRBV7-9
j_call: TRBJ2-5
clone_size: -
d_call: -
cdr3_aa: CASSSLGGAAETQYF
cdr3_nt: TGTGCCAGCAGCTCCTTAGGCGGGGCCGCGGAGACCCAGTACTTC

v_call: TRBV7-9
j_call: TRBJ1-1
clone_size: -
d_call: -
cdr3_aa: CASSRAAENTEAFF
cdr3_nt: TGTGCCAGCAGCCGTGCGGCCGAGAACACTGAAGCTTTCTTT

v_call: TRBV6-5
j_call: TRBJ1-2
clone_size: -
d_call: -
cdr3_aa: CASSYSIDSNYGYTF
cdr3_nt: TGTGCCAGCAGTTACTCGATCGACAGCAACTATGGCTACACCTTC

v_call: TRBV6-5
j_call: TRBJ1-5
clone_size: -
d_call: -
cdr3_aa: CASSRQRLQPQHF
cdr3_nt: TGTGCCAGCAGCCGGCAGAGGCTCCAGCCCCAGCATTTT

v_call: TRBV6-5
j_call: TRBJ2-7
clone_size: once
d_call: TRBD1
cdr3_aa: CASLDRDDEQYF
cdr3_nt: TGTGCCTCCCTGGACAGGGACGACGAGCAGTACTTC

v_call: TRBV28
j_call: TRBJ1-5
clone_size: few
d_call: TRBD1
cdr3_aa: CASSFGKGRGQGSNQPQHF
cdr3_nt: TGTGCCAGCAGTTTCGGTAAGGGCAGGGGGCAAGGGAGCAATCAGCCCCAGCATTTT

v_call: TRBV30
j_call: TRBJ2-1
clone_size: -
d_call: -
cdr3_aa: CAWEQGGFYNEQFF
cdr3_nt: TGTGCCTGGGAACAGGGAGGGTTCTACAATGAGCAGTTCTTC

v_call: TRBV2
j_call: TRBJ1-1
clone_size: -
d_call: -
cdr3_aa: CASQNQENTEAFF
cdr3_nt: TGTGCCAGCCAGAACCAGGAGAACACTGAAGCTTTCTTT

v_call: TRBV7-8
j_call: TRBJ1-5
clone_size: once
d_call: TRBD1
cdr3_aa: CASSLQGTGNQPQHF
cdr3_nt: TGTGCCAGCAGCTTACAGGGGACAGGCAATCAGCCCCAGCATTTT

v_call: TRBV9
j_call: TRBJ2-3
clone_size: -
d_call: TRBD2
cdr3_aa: CASGSGGTSNTQYF
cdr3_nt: TGTGCCAGCGGCAGCGGGGGGACGAGTAATACGCAGTATTTT

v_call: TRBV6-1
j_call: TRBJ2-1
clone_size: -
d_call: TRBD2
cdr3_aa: CASSEWGTSGRRYNEQFF
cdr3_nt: TGTGCCAGCAGTGAATGGGGGACTAGCGGGAGAAGGTACAATGAGCAGTTCTTC

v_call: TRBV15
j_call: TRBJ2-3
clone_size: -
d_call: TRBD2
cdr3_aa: CATSGRLAGPTDTQYF
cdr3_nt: TGTGCCACCAGCGGAAGACTAGCGGGACCCACAGATACGCAGTATTTT

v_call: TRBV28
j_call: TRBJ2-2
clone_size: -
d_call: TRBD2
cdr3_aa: CASSPGTSTGELFF
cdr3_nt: TGTGCCAGCAGTCCCGGGACTAGCACCGGGGAGCTGTTTTTT

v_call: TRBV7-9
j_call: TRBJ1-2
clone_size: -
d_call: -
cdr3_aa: CASSSGFSYTF
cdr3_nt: TGTGCCAGCAGCTCAGGGTTCAGCTACACCTTC

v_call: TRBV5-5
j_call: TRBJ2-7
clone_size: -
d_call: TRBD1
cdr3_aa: CASSLEIRGGPTHEQYF
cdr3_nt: TGTGCCAGCAGCTTGGAGATTCGAGGGGGCCCCACCCACGAGCAGTACTTC

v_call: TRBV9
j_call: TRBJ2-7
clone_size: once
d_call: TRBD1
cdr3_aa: CASSDPGTGNEQYF
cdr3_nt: TGTGCCAGCAGCGATCCCGGGACAGGGAACGAGCAGTACTTC

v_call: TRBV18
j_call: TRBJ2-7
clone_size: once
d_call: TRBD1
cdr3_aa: CASSPGTGGSYEQYF
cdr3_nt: TGTGCCAGCTCACCAGGGACAGGGGGCTCCTACGAGCAGTACTTC

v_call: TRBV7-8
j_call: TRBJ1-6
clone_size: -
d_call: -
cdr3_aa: CASSLRGNSNSPLHF
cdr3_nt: TGTGCCAGCAGCCTCCGGGGGAACTCTAATTCACCCCTCCACTTT

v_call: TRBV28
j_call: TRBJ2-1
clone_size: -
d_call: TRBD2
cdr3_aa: CASRRTSGVSYNEQFF
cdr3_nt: TGTGCCAGCAGGAGGACTAGCGGGGTCTCCTACAATGAGCAGTTCTTC

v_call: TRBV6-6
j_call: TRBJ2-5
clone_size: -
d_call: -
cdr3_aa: CASSYSANSEAQYF
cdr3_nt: TGTGCCAGCAGTTACTCGGCAAATTCGGAGGCCCAGTACTTC

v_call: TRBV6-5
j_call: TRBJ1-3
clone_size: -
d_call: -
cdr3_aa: CASSYDGGAAGNTIYF
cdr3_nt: TGTGCCAGCAGTTACGATGGGGGCGCCGCTGGAAACACCATATATTTT

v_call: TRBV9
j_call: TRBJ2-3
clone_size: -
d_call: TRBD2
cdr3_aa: CASSVAFAGGAGEDTQYF
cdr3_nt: TGTGCCAGCAGCGTAGCTTTTGCGGGGGGGGCCGGGGAAGATACGCAGTATTTT

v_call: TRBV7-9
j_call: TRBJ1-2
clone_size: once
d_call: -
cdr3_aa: CASSFLQGSGYYGYTF
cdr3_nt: TGTGCCAGCAGCTTTCTACAGGGTTCCGGTTACTATGGCTACACCTTC

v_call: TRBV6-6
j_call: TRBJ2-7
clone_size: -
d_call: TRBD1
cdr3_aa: CASRNPGTGAAYEQYF
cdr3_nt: TGTGCCAGCAGGAATCCGGGGACAGGGGCGGCCTACGAGCAGTACTTC

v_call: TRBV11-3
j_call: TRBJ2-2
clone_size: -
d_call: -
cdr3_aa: CASSLGLTSTTGELFF
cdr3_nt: TGTGCCAGCAGCTTAGGTTTGACATCTACCACCGGGGAGCTGTTTTTT

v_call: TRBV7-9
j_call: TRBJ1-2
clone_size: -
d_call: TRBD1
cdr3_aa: CASSVPGGTYGYTF
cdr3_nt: TGTGCCAGCAGCGTCCCAGGGGGGACCTATGGCTACACCTTC

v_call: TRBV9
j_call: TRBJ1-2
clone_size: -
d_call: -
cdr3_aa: CASSVDRTGTGDRNYGYTF
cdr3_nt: TGTGCCAGCAGCGTAGATCGAACAGGGACGGGTGACCGTAACTATGGCTACACCTTC